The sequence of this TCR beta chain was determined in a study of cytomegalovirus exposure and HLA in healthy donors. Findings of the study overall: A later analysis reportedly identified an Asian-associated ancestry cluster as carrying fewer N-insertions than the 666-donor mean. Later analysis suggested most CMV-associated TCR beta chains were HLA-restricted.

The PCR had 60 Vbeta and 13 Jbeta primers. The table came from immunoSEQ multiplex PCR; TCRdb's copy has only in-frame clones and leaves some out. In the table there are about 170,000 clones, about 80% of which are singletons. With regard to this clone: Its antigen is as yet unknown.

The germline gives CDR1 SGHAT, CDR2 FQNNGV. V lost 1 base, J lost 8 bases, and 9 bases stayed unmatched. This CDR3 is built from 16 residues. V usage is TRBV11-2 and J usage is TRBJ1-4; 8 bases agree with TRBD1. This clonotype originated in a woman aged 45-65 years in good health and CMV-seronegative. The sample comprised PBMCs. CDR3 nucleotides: TGTGCCAGCAGCTTAGCAGGGGGCGCGATCACGGAAAAACTGTTTTTT. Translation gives CASSLAGGAITEKLFF.